These T cell receptor beta chains were read from a single sample in a study of OX40 agonist ivuxolimab in advanced cancers. The assay was immunoSEQ multiplex PCR, and TCRdb's table has in-frame clones only and misses some. The profile shows 60,000 or so clones, 65% to 90% of them singletons. Sequencing used CD4+ or CD8+ T cells sorted from blood, obtained in a trial of the OX40 agonist ivuxolimab. Source of these receptors: an adult with an advanced solid tumor such as melanoma, head and neck, liver or kidney cancer. Both conserved end residues are part of each CDR3.

v_gene,len,j_gene,CDR3aa
TRBV30,12,TRBJ1-4,CAWSVIGGKLFF
TRBV5-5,11,TRBJ1-1,CASSPGQFAFF
TRBV7-2,16,TRBJ2-3,CASSNQLAGERDTQYF
TRBV4-2,15,TRBJ1-2,CASSPSRGEGYGYTF
TRBV6-1,12,TRBJ2-3,CASSDFTDTQYF
TRBV5-8,17,TRBJ2-6,CASSLPGRPTGANVLTF
TRBV7-8,12,TRBJ1-5,CASSLGEQPQHF
TRBV28,15,TRBJ2-6,CASSLVRVHNNVLTF
TRBV10-3,15,TRBJ2-7,CAIGTSGRPSYEQYF
TRBV15,15,TRBJ2-3,CATSRVTGSPDTQYF
TRBV4-1,15,TRBJ1-2,CASSPDRGAGYGYTF
TRBV6-6,13,TRBJ2-1,CASSFLDFNEQFF
TRBV7-8,16,TRBJ2-2,CASSSGTGMDTGELFF
TRBV5-1,15,TRBJ2-7,CASSTGTGLSYEQYF
TRBV7-2,15,TRBJ1-5,CASSSDRGSNQPQHF
TRBV11-3,15,TRBJ2-2,CASSLAGGSTGELFF
TRBV1,15,TRBJ1-2,CTSSQGWGFNNGYTF
TRBV6-1,17,TRBJ2-7,CASSEVSGTGGQDEQYF
TRBV27,16,TRBJ1-5,CASSSRGRSSNQPQHF
TRBV2,16,TRBJ2-1,CASWSGGVNSYNEQFF
TRBV7-9,19,TRBJ2-3,CASSSRQGIGGSRTDTQYF
TRBV7-8,12,TRBJ2-7,CASSSSSYEQYF
TRBV4-1,14,TRBJ1-2,CASSPLPSTDGYTF
TRBV2,16,TRBJ2-6,CASSESAAWGANVLTF
TRBV15,16,TRBJ2-3,CATSRGRTSGTDTQYF
TRBV11-2,15,TRBJ1-6,CASRPGQSGNSPLHF
TRBV2,12,TRBJ2-7,CASSLAGLEQYF
TRBV28,15,TRBJ2-1,CATSPLAGGDNEQFF
TRBV4-2,14,TRBJ2-7,CASSQGGQGLEQYF
TRBV7-6,15,TRBJ2-1,CASSLVGHGDNEQFF
TRBV6-1,16,TRBJ2-1,CASSVIGQRSYNEQFF
TRBV25-1,13,TRBJ2-6,CASAVSGANVLTF
TRBV1,16,TRBJ2-1,CTSSRPLAGGDNEQFF
TRBV14,19,TRBJ2-1,CASSLSKGLAGGPINEQFF
TRBV7-3,16,TRBJ2-3,CASSRGASGSSDTQYF